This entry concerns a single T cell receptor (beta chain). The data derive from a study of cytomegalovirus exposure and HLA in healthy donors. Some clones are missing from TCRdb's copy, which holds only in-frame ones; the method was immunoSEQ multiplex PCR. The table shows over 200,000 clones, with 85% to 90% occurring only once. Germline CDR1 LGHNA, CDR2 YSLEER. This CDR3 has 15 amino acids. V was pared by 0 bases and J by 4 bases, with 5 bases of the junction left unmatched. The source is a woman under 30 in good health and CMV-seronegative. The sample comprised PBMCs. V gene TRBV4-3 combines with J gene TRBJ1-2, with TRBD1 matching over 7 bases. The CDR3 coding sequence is TGCGCCAGCAGCCAAGAGTACCCAGGGGGCTATGGCTACACCTTC. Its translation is CASSQEYPGGYGYTF.